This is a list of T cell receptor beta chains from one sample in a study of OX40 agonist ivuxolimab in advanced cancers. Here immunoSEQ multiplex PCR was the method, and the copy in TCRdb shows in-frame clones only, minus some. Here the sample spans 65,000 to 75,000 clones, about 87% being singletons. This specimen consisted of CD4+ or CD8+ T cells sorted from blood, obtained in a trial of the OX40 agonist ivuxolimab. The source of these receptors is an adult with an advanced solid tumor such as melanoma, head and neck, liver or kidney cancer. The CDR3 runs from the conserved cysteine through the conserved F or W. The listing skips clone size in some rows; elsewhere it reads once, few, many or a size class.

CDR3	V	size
CASRSRGHLSGANVLTF	TRBV5-1	-
CASSLGTGGEKLFF	TRBV28	-
CASSMDNYGYTF	TRBV18	-
CASTGPTGELFF	TRBV6-5	-
CASSRGGILEQFF	TRBV4-1	few
CASSEGAGPEKLFF	TRBV2	-
CASSLAPGRGNYGYTF	TRBV5-5	once
CASSQVGAGDTQYF	TRBV4-1	-
CASNRGQIGEKLFF	TRBV19	-
CASSPRDRRDTEAFF	TRBV9	-
CASSLSGAYEQYF	TRBV5-5	-
CSVEADWETQYF	TRBV29-1	-
CASTRAYEQYF	TRBV11-2	-
CASSYGTGSGDEQFF	TRBV4-1	-
CASTLRKDPPYEQFF	TRBV21-1	-
CASSASGTATNEKLFF	TRBV5-6	-
CASSPGDTLNTEAFF	TRBV28	once
CAGGPDSNTGELFF	TRBV7-2	-
CASKGETSGNTIYF	TRBV6-5	-
CASSIGTPQVNSPLHF	TRBV9	-
CASSYSTGRHGEQFF	TRBV6-6	-
CASSLAQDSPLHF	TRBV7-2	once
CASTNTGDGAYEQYF	TRBV6-5	-
CASSLALAGADTQYF	TRBV7-9	-
CASSTWPGAYEQFF	TRBV7-2	-
CSVESGADTQYF	TRBV29-1	-
CASSAGTWGSPREAQYF	TRBV5-1	-
CASSLIGHPFSTDTQYF	TRBV7-3	-
CASSQDWGLAADTQYF	TRBV4-1	-
CASSNYRDTGGYEQYF	TRBV19	-
CASSQERDRGSEQFF	TRBV4-3	-
CATRSTGNTEAFF	TRBV15	-
CASSPQNDREAFF	TRBV27	-
CASSQKTGLKLFF	TRBV6-5	-
CASSGRAKQETQYF	TRBV2	once
CASSPRGQGGQPQHF	TRBV19	-
CASSPPVLAGGEQFF	TRBV18	-
CASSRSAGSGNTIYF	TRBV4-1	once
CASSPQVGRDTEAFF	TRBV4-1	once
CASSRGLADETQYF	TRBV7-7	-